Below are 3 T cell receptor beta chains sequenced from a single sample in a study of cytomegalovirus exposure and HLA in healthy donors (dated by TCRdb to 2016 to 2017). The method was the immunoSEQ multiplex PCR assay. For the multiplex PCR, a mixture combining 60 forward primers for TCR Vbeta segments and 13 reverse primers for TCR Jbeta segments was used. TCRdb holds this immuneACCESS table with in-frame rearrangements only. Some clones are missing; in checked studies, unresolved V genes explain under half, and the rest has no known cause. This sample lists around 190,000 clones; 82% were detected once. Approximately 0.55% of the sample is in the top ten clones. The material sequenced was PBMCs. Source of these receptors: a woman between 45 and 65 years old in good health and CMV-seronegative.

A few counts support this clone. The rearrangement uses TRBV6-1 and TRBJ2-2; a weak D match, TRBD2 (6 bases). The V end lost 4 bases, the J end lost 4 bases, and 13 bases lay between the germline ends. The CDR3 is 15 residues long. Looked up from germline, CDR1 is MNHNS and CDR2 is SASEGT. The CDR3 spells CASSGDGRPTGELFF. CDR3 coding DNA: TGTGCCAGCAGTGGGGACGGGAGACCCACCGGGGAGCTGTTTTTT.

This clone was recorded once. The chain combines TRBV4-3 with TRBJ1-5; maybe TRBD1 (5 bases). The length of the CDR3 is 20 residues. Germline V gives CDR1 LGHNA, CDR2 YSLEER. Trimming left V 0 bases short and J 3 bases short, with 24 bases between. CDR3 sequence (DNA): TGCGCCAGCAGCCAAGATCCCCACAGCTGGGGCGAAGATCACAATCAGCCCCAGCATTTT. Protein sequence: CASSQDPHSWGEDHNQPQHF.

The V and J genes are TRBV7-4 and TRBJ2-4; TRBD1 is a possible D gene (5 bases). Germline CDR1 SGHVT, CDR2 SQSDAQ. V shed 5 bases and J shed 0 bases, with 26 bases lying between them. The CDR3 runs 20 residues. As DNA, the CDR3 is TGTGCCAGCAGCCTGCGACAGAACCCTGATTTAGATCTAGCCAAAAACATTCAGTACTTC. Its protein product is CASSLRQNPDLDLAKNIQYF.